The 9 T cell receptor beta chains presented below share a single source sample, sequenced in a study of cytomegalovirus exposure and HLA in healthy donors. PCR used 60 Vbeta primers and 13 Jbeta primers. The assay was immunoSEQ multiplex PCR, and TCRdb's table has in-frame clones only and misses some. Of tens of thousands of clones listed, 90% are singletons. Sequenced material: PBMCs. The receptors stem from a woman aged 18-29 years in good health and CMV-seronegative.

The chain combines TRBV4-1 with TRBJ1-2; possibly TRBD1 for D (6 bases). This CDR3 spans 15 amino acids. Germline V gene lookup returns CDR1 MGHRA and CDR2 YSYEKL. V lost 4 bases, J lost 3 bases, and 15 bases lay in between. The chain's CDR3 is CASSRIEGDDYGYTF. The CDR3 DNA is TGCGCCAGCAGCCGTATAGAGGGGGACGACTATGGCTACACCTTC.

V is TRBV7-9 and J is TRBJ1-5; D possibly corresponds to TRBD1 (6 bases). Trimming removed 1 base at V and 7 bases at J, with 11 bases between. Germline V lookup: CDR1 SEHNR, CDR2 FQNEAQ (reference sequence). The CDR3 extends over 14 amino acids. This CDR3 reads CASSLGPGEQPQHF. As DNA, the CDR3 is TGTGCCAGCAGCTTAGGCCCAGGGGAACAGCCCCAGCATTTT.

V gene TRBV2 combines with J gene TRBJ2-7; D ambiguous. Germline CDR1 reads SNHLY; CDR2 reads FYNNEI. This CDR3 region has 14 residues. Trimming pared 8 bases from V and 7 bases from J, leaving 21 bases between. The CDR3 region is CASYPQRQVAEQYF. The DNA of the CDR3 is TGTGCCAGCTACCCCCAGCGCCAAGTTGCTGAGCAGTACTTC.

V usage is TRBV1 and J usage is TRBJ2-5; the table's D call, TRBD2, was not checked against the DNA. TRBV1 is classified as a pseudogene. CDR3 length: 10 amino acids. The CDR3 reads CTSSQGERYF. The CDR3 nucleotides read TGCACCAGCAGCCAAGGCGAGAGGTACTTC.

This chain links TRBV2 with TRBJ2-7, with 11 nucleotides matching TRBD2. CDR3 length equals 13 residues. Unmatched junction bases numbered 5, after V lost 10 bases and J lost 3 bases. Germline lookup yields CDR1 SNHLY and CDR2 FYNNEI. The CDR3 loop is CATSGTSGYEQYF. In DNA, the CDR3 is TGTGCCACCTCCGGGACTAGCGGCTACGAGCAGTACTTC.

V and J are TRBV7-9 and TRBJ2-7; 13 bases line up with TRBD2. Germline trimming cut 2 bases from V and 0 bases from J; bases unmatched to any gene: 7. The CDR3 totals 18 residues. Germline-derived CDR1 and CDR2 are SEHNR and FQNEAQ (reference sequence). CDR3 sequence reads: CASSLKGGTSGISYEQYF. The CDR3, as DNA: TGTGCCAGCAGCTTAAAAGGAGGGACTAGCGGGATCTCCTACGAGCAGTACTTC.

The rearrangement uses TRBV7-9 and TRBJ2-1; D ambiguous. V lost 3 bases, J lost 0 bases, and 6 bases lay in between. The germline V gene has CDR1 SEHNR and CDR2 FQNEAQ (reference sequence). CDR3 length equals 14 residues. The CDR3 loop is CASSFTVSYNEQFF. The CDR3 nucleotides read TGTGCCAGCAGCTTTACAGTCTCCTACAATGAGCAGTTCTTC.

The chain recombines TRBV28 with TRBJ2-3; D perhaps matches TRBD1 (5 bases). Germline CDR1 MDHEN, CDR2 SYDVKM. This CDR3 has 14 residues. Deletions cut 4 bases from V and 6 bases from J, with 14 bases between. In nucleotides, the CDR3 is TGTGCCAGCAGTTCCCTGCTAGGGGCCGATACGCAGTATTTT. Its translation: CASSSLLGADTQYF.

This chain uses TRBV19 with TRBJ1-5, with TRBD1 as a possible D gene (5 bases). CDR3 length: 15 amino acids. Looked up from germline, CDR1 is LNHDA and CDR2 is SQIVND (reference sequence). V was pared by 4 bases and J by 4 bases, with 14 bases between. The DNA for the CDR3 is TGTGCCAGTAGTAGCGGCCAGGGATTTAATCAGCCCCAGCATTTT. This sequence encodes CASSSGQGFNQPQHF.